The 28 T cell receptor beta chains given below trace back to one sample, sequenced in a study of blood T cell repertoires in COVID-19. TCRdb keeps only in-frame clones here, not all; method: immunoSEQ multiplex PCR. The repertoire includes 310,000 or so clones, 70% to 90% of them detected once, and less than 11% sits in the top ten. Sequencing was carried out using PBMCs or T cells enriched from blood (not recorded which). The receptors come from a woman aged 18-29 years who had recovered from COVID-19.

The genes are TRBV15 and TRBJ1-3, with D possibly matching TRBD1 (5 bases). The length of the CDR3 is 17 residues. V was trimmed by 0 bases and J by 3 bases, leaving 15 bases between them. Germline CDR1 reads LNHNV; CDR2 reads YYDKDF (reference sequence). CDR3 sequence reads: CATSRDLMWGVGNTIYF. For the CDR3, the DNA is TGTGCCACCAGCAGAGATCTTATGTGGGGGGTTGGAAACACCATATATTTT.

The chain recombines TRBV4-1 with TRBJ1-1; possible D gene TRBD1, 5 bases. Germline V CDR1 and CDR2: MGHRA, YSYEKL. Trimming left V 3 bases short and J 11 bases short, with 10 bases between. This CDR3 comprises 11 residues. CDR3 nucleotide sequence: TGCGCCAGCAGCCAGGGGACTTTCGCTTTCTTT. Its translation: CASSQGTFAFF.

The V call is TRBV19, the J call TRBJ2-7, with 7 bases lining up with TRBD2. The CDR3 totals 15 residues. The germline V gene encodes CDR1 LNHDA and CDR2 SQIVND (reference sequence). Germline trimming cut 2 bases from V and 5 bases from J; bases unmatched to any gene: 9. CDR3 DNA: TGTGCCAGTAGTATACTGGGCGGGAGCCTCGACGAGCAGTACTTC. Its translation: CASSILGGSLDEQYF.

The CDR3 region is CASSLTPTGLAGSDTQYF. The CDR3 DNA reads TGTGCCAGCAGTTTAACCCCCACCGGACTAGCGGGGTCAGATACGCAGTATTTT. This rearrangement joins TRBV27 to TRBJ2-3; TRBD2 agrees at 12 bases. V trimming: 2 bases; J trimming: 4 bases; junction bases outside the gene matches: 10. This CDR3 contains 18 residues. Germline lookup yields CDR1 MNHEY and CDR2 SMNVEV (reference sequence).

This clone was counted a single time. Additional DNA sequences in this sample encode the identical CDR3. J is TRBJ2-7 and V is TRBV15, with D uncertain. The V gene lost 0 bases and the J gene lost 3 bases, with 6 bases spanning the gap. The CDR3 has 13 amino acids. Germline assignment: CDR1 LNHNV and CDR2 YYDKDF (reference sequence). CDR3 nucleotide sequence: TGTGCCACCAGCAGAGATCCGAGCTACGAGCAGTACTTC. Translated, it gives CATSRDPSYEQYF.

The CDR3 loop is CASSSPLLSGGPTETQYF. In nucleotides, the CDR3 is TGTGCCAGCAGCTCACCTCTGCTGAGCGGGGGCCCCACAGAGACCCAGTACTTC. The rearrangement joins TRBV5-4 to TRBJ2-5; 8 positions match TRBD2. With 3 bases clipped from V and 4 bases from J, the junction kept 17 bases outside the gene matches. Germline CDR1 SGHNT, CDR2 YYREEE (reference sequence). The CDR3 has 18 residues. The whole variable domain, remainder taken from reference TRBV5-4 and TRBJ2-5, is ETGVTQSPTHLIKTRGQQVTLRCSSQSGHNTVSWYQQALGQGPQFIFQYYREEENGRGNFPPRFSGLQFPNYSSELNVNALELDDSALYLCASSSPLLSGGPTETQYFGPGTRLLVL.

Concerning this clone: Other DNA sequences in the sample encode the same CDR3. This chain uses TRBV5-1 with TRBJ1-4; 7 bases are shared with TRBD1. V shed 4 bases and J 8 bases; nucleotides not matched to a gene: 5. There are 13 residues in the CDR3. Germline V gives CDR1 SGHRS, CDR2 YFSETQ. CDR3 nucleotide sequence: TGCGCCAGCAGCCGACAGGGTGGCGAAAAACTGTTTTTT. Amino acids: CASSRQGGEKLFF.

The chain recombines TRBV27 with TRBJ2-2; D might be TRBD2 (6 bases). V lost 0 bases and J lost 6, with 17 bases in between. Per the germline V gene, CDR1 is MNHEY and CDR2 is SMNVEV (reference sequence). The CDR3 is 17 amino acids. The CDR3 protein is CASSLSSAGLGAGELFF. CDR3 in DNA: TGTGCCAGCAGTTTATCGAGCGCGGGACTCGGCGCCGGGGAGCTGTTTTTT.

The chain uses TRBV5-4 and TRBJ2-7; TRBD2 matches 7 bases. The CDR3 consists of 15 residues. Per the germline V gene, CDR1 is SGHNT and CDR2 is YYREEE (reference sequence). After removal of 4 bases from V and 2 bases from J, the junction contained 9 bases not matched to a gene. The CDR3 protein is CASSSEGLVPYEQYF. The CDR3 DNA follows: TGTGCCAGCAGCAGCGAAGGACTAGTCCCCTACGAGCAGTACTTC.

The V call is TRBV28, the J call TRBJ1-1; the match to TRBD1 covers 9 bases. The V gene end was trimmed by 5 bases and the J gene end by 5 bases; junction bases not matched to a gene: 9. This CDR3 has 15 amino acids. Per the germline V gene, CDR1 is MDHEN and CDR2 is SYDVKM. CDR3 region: CASSPRDRVRTEAFF. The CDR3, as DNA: TGTGCCAGCAGTCCCCGGGACAGGGTGAGAACTGAAGCTTTCTTT.

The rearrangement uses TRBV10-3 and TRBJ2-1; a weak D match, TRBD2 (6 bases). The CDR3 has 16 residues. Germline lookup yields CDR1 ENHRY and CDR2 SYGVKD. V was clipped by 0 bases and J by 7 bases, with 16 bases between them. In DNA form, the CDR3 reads TGTGCCATCAGTGAGTCGATAGCACTAGCAGGTAATGAGCAGTTCTTC. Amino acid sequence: CAISESIALAGNEQFF.

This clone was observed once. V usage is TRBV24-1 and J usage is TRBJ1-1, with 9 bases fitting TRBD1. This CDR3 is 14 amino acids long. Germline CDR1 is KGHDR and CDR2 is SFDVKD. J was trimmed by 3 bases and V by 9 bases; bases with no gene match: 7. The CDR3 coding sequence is TGTGCCACCTCTGACAGGGGGGAGTACACTGAAGCTTTCTTT. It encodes CATSDRGEYTEAFF.

This chain's CDR3 is CASKRGSAHEQYF. The CDR3 nucleotides are TGTGCCAGCAAACGCGGGAGTGCCCACGAGCAGTACTTC. The chain couples TRBV3-1 (or the pseudogene TRBV3-2) to TRBJ2-7, with 7 nucleotides matching TRBD2. CDR3 length: 13 amino acids. Germline V CDR1 and CDR2: LGHDT, YNNKEL (reference sequence). The ends lost 7 bases at V and 5 bases at J; junction bases unmatched: 8.

In DNA form, the CDR3 reads TGCGCCAGCAGCACAGAGGGACAAACGAACACCGGGGAGCTGTTTTTT. Translating it yields CASSTEGQTNTGELFF. The V call is TRBV5-1, the J call TRBJ2-2; D perhaps matches TRBD1 (6 bases). Germline loops: CDR1 SGHRS, CDR2 YFSETQ. This CDR3 contains 16 residues. V was pared by 4 bases and J by 0 bases, with 13 bases between.

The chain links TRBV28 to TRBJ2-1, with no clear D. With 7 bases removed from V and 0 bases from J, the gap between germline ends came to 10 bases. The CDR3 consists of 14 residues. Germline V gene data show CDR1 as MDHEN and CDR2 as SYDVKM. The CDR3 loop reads CASTYSDSYNEQFF. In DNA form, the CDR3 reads TGTGCCAGCACATACAGTGACTCCTACAATGAGCAGTTCTTC. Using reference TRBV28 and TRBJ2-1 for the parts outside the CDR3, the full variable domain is DVKVTQSSRYLVKRTGEKVFLECVQDMDHENMFWYRQDPGLGLRLIYFSYDVKMKEKGDIPEGYSVSREKKERFSLILESASTNQTSMYLCASTYSDSYNEQFFGPGTRLTVL.

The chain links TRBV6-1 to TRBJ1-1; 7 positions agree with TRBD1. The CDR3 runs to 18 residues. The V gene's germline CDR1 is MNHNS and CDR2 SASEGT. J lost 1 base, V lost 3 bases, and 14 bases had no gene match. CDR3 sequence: CASSDEVLTGATNTEAFF. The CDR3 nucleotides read TGTGCCAGCAGTGACGAGGTCCTTACAGGGGCGACGAACACTGAAGCTTTCTTT.

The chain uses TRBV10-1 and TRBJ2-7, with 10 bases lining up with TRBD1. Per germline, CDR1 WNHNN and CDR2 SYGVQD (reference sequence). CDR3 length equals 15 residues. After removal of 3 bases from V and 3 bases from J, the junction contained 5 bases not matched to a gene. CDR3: CASSESGQGGYEQYF. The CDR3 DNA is TGCGCCAGCAGTGAATCCGGACAGGGGGGCTACGAGCAGTACTTC.

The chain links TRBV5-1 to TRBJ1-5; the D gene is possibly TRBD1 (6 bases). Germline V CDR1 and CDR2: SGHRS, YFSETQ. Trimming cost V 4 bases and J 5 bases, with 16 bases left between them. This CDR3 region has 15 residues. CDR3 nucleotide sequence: TGCGCCAGCAGCGCGGACGGGGACACTTATCAGCCCCAGCATTTT. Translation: CASSADGDTYQPQHF. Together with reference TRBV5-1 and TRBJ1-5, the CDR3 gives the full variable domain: KAGVTQTPRYLIKTRGQQVTLSCSPISGHRSVSWYQQTPGQGLQFLFEYFSETQRNKGNFPGRFSGRQFSNSRSEMNVSTLELGDSALYLCASSADGDTYQPQHFGDGTRLSIL.

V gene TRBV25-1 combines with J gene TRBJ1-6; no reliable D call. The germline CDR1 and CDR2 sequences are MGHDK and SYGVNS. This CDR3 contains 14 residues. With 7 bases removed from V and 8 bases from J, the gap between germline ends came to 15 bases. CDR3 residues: CASKLGTEDSPLHF. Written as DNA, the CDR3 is TGTGCCAGCAAATTAGGCACGGAGGATTCACCCCTCCACTTT.

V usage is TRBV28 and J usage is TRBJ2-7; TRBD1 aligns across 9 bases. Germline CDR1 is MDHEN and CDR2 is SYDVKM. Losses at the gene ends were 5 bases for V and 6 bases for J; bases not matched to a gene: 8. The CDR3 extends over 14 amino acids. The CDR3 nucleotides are TGTGCCAGCAGTCCCTCAGACAGGGGGGGCGAGCAGTACTTC. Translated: CASSPSDRGGEQYF.

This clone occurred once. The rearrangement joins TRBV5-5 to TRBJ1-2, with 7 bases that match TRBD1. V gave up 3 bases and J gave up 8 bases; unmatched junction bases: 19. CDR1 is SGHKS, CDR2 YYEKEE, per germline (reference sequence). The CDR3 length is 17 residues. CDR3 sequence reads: CASSSLITGTVHGGYTF. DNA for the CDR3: TGTGCCAGCAGCTCCCTCATAACCGGGACAGTACATGGGGGCTACACCTTC.

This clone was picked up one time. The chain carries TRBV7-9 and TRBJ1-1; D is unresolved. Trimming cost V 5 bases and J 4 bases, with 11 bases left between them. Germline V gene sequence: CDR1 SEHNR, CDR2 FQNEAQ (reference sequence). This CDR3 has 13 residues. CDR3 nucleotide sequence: TGTGCCAGCAGCCCCCCAGAGGGCACTGAAGCTTTCTTT. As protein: CASSPPEGTEAFF.

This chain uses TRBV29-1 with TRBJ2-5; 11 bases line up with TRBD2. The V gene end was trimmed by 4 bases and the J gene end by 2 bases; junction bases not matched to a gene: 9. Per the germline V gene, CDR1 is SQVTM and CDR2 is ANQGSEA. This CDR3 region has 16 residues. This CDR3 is CSVAATSGSSQETQYF. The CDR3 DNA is TGCAGCGTTGCCGCTACTAGCGGGAGTAGTCAAGAGACCCAGTACTTC.

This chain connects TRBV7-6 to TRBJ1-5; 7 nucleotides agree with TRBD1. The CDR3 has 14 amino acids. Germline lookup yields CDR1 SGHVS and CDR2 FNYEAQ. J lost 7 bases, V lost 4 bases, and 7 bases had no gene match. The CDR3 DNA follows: TGTGCCAGCAGCTCGAGACAGGGAAACCAGCCCCAGCATTTT. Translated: CASSSRQGNQPQHF.

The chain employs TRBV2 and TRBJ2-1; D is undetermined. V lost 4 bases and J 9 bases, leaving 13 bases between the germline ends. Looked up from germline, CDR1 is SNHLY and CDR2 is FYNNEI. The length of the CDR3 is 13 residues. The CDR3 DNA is TGTGCCAGCAGTGCGGAGATGTATGTTGAGCAGTTCTTC. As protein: CASSAEMYVEQFF. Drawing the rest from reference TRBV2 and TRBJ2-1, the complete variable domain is EPEVTQTPSHQVTQMGQEVILRCVPISNHLYFYWYRQILGQKVEFLVSFYNNEISEKSEIFDDQFSVERPDGSNFTLKIRSTKLEDSAMYFCASSAEMYVEQFFGPGTRLTVL.

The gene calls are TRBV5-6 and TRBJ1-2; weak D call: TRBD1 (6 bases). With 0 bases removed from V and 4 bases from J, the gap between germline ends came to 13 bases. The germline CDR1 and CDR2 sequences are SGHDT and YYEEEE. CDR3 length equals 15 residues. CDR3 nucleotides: TGTGCCAGCAGCTTGGAGCCAGGGGCTTCCTATGGCTACACCTTC. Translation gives CASSLEPGASYGYTF. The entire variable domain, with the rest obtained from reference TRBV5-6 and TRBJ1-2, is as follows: DAGVTQSPTHLIKTRGQQVTLRCSPKSGHDTVSWYQQALGQGPQFIFQYYEEEERQRGNFPDRFSGHQFPNYSSELNVNALLLGDSALYLCASSLEPGASYGYTFGSGTRLTVV.

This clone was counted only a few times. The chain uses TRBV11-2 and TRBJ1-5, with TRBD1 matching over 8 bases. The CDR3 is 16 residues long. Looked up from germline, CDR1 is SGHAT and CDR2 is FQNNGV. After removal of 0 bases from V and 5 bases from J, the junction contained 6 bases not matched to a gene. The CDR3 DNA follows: TGTGCCAGCAGCTTAGAAGCGGGCAGGGGGCATCAGCCCCAGCATTTT. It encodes CASSLEAGRGHQPQHF.

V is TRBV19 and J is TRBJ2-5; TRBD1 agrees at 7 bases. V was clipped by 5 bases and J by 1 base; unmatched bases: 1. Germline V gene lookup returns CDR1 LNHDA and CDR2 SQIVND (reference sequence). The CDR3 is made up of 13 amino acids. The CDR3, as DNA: TGTGCCAGTAGTCGGGACAGCCAAGAGACCCAGTACTTC. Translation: CASSRDSQETQYF. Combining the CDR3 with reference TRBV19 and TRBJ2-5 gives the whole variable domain DGGITQSPKYLFRKEGQNVTLSCEQNLNHDAMYWYRQDPGQGLRLIYYSQIVNDFQKGDIAEGYSVSREKKESFPLTVTSAQKNPTAFYLCASSRDSQETQYFGPGTRLLVL.